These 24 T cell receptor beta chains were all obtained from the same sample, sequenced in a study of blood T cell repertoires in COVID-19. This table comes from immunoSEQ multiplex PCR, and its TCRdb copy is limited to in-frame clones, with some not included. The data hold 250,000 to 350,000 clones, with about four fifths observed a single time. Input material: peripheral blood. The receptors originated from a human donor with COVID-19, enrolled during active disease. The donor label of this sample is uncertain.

CDR3 sequence (DNA): TGTGCCACCAGCCCCCAGAAAATTAGCAATCAGCCCCAGCATTTT. The encoded protein is CATSPQKISNQPQHF. The chain employs TRBV15 and TRBJ1-5; D is unclear. This CDR3 is 15 amino acids long. V dropped 5 bases and J dropped 0 bases, with 11 bases sitting between them. Germline CDR1 reads LNHNV; CDR2 reads YYDKDF (reference sequence).

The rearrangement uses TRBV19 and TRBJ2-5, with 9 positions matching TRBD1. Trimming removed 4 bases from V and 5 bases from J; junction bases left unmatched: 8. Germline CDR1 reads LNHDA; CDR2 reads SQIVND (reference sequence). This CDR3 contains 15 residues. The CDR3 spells CASSTQGAIVETQYF. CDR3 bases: TGTGCCAGTAGTACACAGGGGGCGATTGTCGAGACCCAGTACTTC. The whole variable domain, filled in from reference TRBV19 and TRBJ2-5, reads DGGITQSPKYLFRKEGQNVTLSCEQNLNHDAMYWYRQDPGQGLRLIYYSQIVNDFQKGDIAEGYSVSREKKESFPLTVTSAQKNPTAFYLCASSTQGAIVETQYFGPGTRLLVL.

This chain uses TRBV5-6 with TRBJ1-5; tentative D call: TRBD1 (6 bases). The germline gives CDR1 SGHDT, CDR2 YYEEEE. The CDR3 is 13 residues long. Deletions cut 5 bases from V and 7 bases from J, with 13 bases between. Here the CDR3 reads CASSSTGGQPQHF. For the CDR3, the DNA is TGTGCCAGCAGTTCGACAGGCGGGCAGCCCCAGCATTTT.

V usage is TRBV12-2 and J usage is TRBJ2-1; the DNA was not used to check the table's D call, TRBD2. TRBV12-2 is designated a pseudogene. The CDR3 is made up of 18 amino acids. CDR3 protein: CASRLVGRGRCSYNEQFF. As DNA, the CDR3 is TGTGCAAGTCGCTTAGTAGGGAGGGGCAGATGCTCCTACAATGAGCAGTTCTTC.

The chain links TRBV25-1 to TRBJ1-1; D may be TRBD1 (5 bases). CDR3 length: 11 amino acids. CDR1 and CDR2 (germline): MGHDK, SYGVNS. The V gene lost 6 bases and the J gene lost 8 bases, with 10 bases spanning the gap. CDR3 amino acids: CASRMGGEAFF. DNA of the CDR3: TGTGCCAGCAGGATGGGGGGAGAAGCTTTCTTT.

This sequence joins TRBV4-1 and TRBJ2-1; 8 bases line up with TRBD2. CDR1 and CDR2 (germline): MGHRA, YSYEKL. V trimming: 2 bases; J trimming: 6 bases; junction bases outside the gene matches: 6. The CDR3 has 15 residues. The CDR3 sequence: CASSQPGLASNEQFF. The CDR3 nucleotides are TGCGCCAGCAGCCAACCAGGACTAGCTAGCAATGAGCAGTTCTTC.

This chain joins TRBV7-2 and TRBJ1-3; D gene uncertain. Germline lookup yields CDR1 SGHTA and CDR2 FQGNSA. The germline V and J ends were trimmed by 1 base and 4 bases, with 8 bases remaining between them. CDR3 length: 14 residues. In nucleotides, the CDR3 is TGTGCCAGCAGCTTAGTTCCGGAGGGAAACACCATATATTTT. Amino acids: CASSLVPEGNTIYF.

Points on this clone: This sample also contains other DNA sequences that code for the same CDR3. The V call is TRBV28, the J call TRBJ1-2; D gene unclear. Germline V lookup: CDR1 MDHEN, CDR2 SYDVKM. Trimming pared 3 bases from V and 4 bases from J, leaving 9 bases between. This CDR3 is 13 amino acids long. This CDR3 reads CASSLRPVYGYTF. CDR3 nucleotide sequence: TGTGCCAGCAGTTTGCGTCCCGTCTATGGCTACACCTTC.

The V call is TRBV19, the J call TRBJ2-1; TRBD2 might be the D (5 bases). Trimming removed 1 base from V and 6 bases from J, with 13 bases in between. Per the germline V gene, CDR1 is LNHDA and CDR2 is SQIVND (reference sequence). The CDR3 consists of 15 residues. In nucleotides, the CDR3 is TGTGCCAGTAGTATAGTGGCGGACTCGCCCAATGAGCAGTTCTTC. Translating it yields CASSIVADSPNEQFF. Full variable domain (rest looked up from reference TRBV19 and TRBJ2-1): DGGITQSPKYLFRKEGQNVTLSCEQNLNHDAMYWYRQDPGQGLRLIYYSQIVNDFQKGDIAEGYSVSREKKESFPLTVTSAQKNPTAFYLCASSIVADSPNEQFFGPGTRLTVL.

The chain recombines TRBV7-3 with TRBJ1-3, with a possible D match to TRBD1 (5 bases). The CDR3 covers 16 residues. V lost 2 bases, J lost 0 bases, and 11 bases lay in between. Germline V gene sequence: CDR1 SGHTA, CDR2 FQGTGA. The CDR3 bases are TGTGCCAGCAGCTTATGGCCAGGGCGCTCTGGAAACACCATATATTTT. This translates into CASSLWPGRSGNTIYF.

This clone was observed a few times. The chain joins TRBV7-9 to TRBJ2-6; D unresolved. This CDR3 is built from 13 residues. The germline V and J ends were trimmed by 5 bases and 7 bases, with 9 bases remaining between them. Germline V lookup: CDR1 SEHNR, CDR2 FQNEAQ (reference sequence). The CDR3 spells CASSLVRANVLTF. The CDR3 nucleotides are TGTGCCAGCAGCCTCGTGCGAGCCAACGTCCTGACTTTC.

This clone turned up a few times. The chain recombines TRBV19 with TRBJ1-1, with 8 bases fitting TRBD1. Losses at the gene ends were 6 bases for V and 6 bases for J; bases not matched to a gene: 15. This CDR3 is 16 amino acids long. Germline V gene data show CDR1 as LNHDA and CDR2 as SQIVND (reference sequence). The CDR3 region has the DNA TGTGCCAGTAGCCTGGGGCCAGGGGGCGTGGGTCCTGAAGCTTTCTTT. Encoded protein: CASSLGPGGVGPEAFF.

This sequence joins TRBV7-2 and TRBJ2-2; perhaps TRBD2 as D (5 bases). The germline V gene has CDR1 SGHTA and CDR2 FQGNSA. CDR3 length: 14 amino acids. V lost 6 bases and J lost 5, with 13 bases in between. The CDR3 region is CASRGTTGTGELFF. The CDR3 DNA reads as TGTGCCAGCAGAGGAACCACGGGGACCGGGGAGCTGTTTTTT.

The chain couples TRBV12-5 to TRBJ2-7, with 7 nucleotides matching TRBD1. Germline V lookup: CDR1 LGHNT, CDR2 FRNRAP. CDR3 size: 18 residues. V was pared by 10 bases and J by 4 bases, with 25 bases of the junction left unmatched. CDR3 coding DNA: TGTGCTAACACTCCCGTAGGGGCCCCGACAGGGATTTTTTACGAGCAGTACTTC. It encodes CANTPVGAPTGIFYEQYF.

CDR3 sequence: CASSQVSSGSGAYEQYF. CDR3 coding DNA: TGCGCCAGCAGCCAAGTTTCTAGCGGGAGTGGGGCCTACGAGCAGTACTTC. The chain links TRBV4-3 to TRBJ2-7, with 10 bases fitting TRBD2. The CDR3 spans 17 residues. Germline values: CDR1 LGHNA, CDR2 YSLEER. V dropped 1 base and J dropped 2; count of bases not matched to a gene: 8.

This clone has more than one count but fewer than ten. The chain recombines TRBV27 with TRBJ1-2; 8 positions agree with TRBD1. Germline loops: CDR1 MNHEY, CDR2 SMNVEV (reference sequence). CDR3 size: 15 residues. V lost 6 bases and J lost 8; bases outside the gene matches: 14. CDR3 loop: CASRTLQGGTEGYTF. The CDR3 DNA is TGTGCCAGCAGAACTCTACAGGGGGGGACAGAAGGCTACACCTTC.

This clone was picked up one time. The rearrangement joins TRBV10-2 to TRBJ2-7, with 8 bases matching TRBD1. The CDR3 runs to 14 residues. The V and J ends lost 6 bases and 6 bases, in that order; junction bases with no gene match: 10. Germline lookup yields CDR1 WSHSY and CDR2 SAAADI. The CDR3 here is CASSPGTGTSEQYF. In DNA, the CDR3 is TGCGCCAGCAGCCCGGGGACAGGAACATCCGAGCAGTACTTC.

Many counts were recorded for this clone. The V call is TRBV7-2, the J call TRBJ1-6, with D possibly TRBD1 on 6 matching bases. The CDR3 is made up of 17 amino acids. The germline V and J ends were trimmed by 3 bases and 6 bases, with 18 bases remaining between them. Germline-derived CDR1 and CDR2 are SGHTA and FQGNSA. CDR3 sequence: CASSLSGRGARNSPLHF. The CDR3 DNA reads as TGTGCCAGCAGCTTGTCTGGCAGGGGCGCGCGTAATTCACCCCTCCACTTT. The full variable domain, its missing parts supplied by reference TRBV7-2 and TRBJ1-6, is GAGVSQSPSNKVTEKGKDVELRCDPISGHTALYWYRQSLGQGLEFLIYFQGNSAPDKSGLPSDRFSAERTGGSVSTLTIQRTQQEDSAVYLCASSLSGRGARNSPLHFGNGTRLTVT.

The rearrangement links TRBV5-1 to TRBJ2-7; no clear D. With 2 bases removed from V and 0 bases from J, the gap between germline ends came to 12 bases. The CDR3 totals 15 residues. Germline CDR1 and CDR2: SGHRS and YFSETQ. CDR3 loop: CASSFDPGSSYEQYF. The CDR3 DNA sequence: TGCGCCAGCAGCTTCGATCCTGGCAGCTCCTACGAGCAGTACTTC.

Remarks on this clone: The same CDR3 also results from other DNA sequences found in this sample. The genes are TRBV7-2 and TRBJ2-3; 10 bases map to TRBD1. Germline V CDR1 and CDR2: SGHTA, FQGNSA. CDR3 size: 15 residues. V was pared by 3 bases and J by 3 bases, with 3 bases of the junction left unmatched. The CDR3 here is CASSLGQGRTDTQYF. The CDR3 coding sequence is TGTGCCAGCAGCTTGGGACAGGGGAGGACAGATACGCAGTATTTT.

As DNA, the CDR3 is TGCAGCGTTGAAGAAGGGAGGGCAAGTAATGGCTACACCTTC. Encoded protein: CSVEEGRASNGYTF. V and J are TRBV29-1 and TRBJ1-2; D is unresolved. The V and J ends lost 0 bases and 6 bases respectively, with 14 bases between them. This CDR3 is 14 amino acids long. CDR1 and CDR2 (germline): SQVTM, ANQGSEA.

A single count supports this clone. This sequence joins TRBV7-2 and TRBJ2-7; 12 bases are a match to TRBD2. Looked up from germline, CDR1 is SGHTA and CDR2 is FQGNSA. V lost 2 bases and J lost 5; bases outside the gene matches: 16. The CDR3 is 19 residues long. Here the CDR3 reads CASSLTIASGRAVSHEQYF. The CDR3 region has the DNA TGTGCCAGCAGCTTAACAATCGCTAGCGGGAGGGCAGTAAGCCACGAGCAGTACTTC.

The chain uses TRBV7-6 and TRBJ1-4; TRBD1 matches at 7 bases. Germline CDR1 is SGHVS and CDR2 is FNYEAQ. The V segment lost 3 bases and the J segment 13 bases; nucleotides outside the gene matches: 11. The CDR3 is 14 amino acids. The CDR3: CASSFARDSKGLFF. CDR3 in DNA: TGTGCCAGCAGCTTTGCCCGGGACAGTAAAGGACTGTTTTTT.

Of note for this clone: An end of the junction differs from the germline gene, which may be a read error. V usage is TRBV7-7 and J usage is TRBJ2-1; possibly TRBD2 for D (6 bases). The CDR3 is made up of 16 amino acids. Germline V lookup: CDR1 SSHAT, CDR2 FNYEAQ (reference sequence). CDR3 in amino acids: CASSRETSNSYNEQFF. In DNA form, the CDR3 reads TGTGCTAGCAGCCGGGAGACTTCCAACTCCTACAATGAGCAGTTCTTC. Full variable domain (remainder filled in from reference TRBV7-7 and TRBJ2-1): GAGVSQSPRYKVTKRGQDVTLRCDPISSHATLYWYQQALGQGPEFLTYFNYEAQPDKSGLPSDRFSAERPEGSISTLTIQRTEQRDSAMYRCASSRETSNSYNEQFFGPGTRLTVL.